The present T cell receptor beta chain was sequenced within a study of blood T cell repertoires in COVID-19. Produced via immunoSEQ multiplex PCR; TCRdb's table is partial and in-frame only. This table has about 39,000 clones, approximately 89% appearing once. This CDR3 region has 14 residues. The ends were cut back, 3 bases at V and 5 bases at J, with 11 bases in the middle. The germline gives CDR1 MNHNS, CDR2 SASEGT. The chain has TRBV6-1 and TRBJ1-5; D might be TRBD1 (6 bases). The sample taken for sequencing was peripheral blood. The sequence derives from a man over 45 with active COVID-19. The CDR3 region has the DNA TGTGCCAGCAGTGAGCTCAGGGGAGATCAGCCCCAGCATTTT. Its translation: CASSELRGDQPQHF.